The entry that follows covers one TCR beta chain sequence. Trimming cost V 10 bases and J 9 bases, with 16 bases left between them. CDR1 is MDHEN and CDR2 is SYDVKM in the germline V gene. The CDR3 sequence is 13 residues long. The data were taken from a study of shared clonotypes between healthy human individuals. The assay was immunoSEQ multiplex PCR, and TCRdb's table has in-frame clones only and misses some. The sample carries roughly 1,000,000 clones, 70% to 80% recorded once. The chain recombines TRBV28 with TRBJ1-6; the D gene is possibly TRBD1 (6 bases). This receptor was taken from a man between 18 and 35 years old in good health. Some clones in this sample may be carry-over from other donors' samples. Material: memory CD4+ T cells from PBMCs. Subset given: CD45RA-negative fraction. The CDR3 DNA reads as TGTGCCATCCTCTCCAGGGGTGGTTCACCCCTCCACTTT. Translated: CAILSRGGSPLHF.